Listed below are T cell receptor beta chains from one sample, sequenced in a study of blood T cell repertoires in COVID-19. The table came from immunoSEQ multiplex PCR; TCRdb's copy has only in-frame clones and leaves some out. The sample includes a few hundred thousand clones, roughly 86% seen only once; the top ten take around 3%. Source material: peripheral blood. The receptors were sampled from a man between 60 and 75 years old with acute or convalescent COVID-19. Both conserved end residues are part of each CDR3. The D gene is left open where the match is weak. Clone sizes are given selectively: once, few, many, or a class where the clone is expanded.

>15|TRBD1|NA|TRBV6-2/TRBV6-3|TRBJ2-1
TGTGCCAGCAGTTACGGACAGGGGGCGCCGTATGAGCAGTTCTTC
CASSYGQGAPYEQFF
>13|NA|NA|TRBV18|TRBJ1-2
TGTGCCAGCTCACCTTTGGGGCAGGGTGGCTACACCTTC
CASSPLGQGGYTF
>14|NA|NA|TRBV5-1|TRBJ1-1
TGCGCCAGCAGCTTGGAGGCAGGGCGCTCTGAAGCTTTCTTT
CASSLEAGRSEAFF
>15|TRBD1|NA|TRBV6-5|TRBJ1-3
TGTGCCAGCAGTTACGACAGGGTTTCCGGAAACACCATATATTTT
CASSYDRVSGNTIYF
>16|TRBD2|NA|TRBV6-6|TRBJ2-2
TGTGCCAGCAGTTACTCGACTAGCGGCAAGGCCGGGGAGCTGTTTTTT
CASSYSTSGKAGELFF
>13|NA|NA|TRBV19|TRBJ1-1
TGTGCCAGTAGTATAGGGCCGAACACTGAAGCTTTCTTT
CASSIGPNTEAFF
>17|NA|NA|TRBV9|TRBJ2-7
TGTGCCAGCAGCGTAGGTCGACGACCAGGATCCGAGCACGAGCAGTACTTC
CASSVGRRPGSEHEQYF
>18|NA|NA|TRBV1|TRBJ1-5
TGCACCAGCCCAGCGAGCGGTGGGGGACAGGGCGTAGGTCAGCCCCAGCATTTT
CTSPASGGGQGVGQPQHF
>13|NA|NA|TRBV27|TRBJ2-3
TGTGCCAGCGGGAGGGGGTTGGCAGATACGCAGTATTTT
CASGRGLADTQYF
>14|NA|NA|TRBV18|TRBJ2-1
TGTGCCAGCCTCTCCGGGAGCTCCTACAATGAGCAGTTCTTC
CASLSGSSYNEQFF
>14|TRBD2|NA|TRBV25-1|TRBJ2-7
TGTGCCAGCAGTGATAGCGGGAAACACTACGAGCAGTACTTC
CASSDSGKHYEQYF
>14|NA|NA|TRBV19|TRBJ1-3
TGTGCCAGTAGGGACACCAGCTCTGGAAACACCATATATTTT
CASRDTSSGNTIYF
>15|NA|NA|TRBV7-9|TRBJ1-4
TGTGCCAGCAGCCCCGGAGGCAGGGGTAATGAAAAACTGTTTTTT
CASSPGGRGNEKLFF
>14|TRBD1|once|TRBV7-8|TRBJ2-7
TGTGCCAGCAGCTCTCGGACAGGGGCCTACGAGCAGTACTTC
CASSSRTGAYEQYF
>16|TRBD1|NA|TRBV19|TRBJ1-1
TGTGCCAGTAAGGGGGCTGGGGGACTAGTGGGCACTGAAGCTTTCTTT
CASKGAGGLVGTEAFF
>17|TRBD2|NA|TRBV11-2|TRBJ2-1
TGTGCCAGCAGCTTAGGTCACCTAGCGGGAGGGCTACAAGGGCAGTTCTTC
CASSLGHLAGGLQGQFF
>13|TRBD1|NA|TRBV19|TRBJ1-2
TGTGCCAGTAGTATGCGGGACAGGGACGGCTACACCTTC
CASSMRDRDGYTF
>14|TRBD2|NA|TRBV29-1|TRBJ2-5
TGCAGCGTTGGGGTAGCGGGGGCCGGAATGTCCCAGTACTTC
CSVGVAGAGMSQYF
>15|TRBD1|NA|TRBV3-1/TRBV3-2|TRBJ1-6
TGTGCCAGCAGCCAAGGACAGGGGAGGAATTCACCCCTCCACTTT
CASSQGQGRNSPLHF
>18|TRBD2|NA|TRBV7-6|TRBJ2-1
TGTGCCAGCAGCCTGATTCGGAGCGGGGGCGAATCCTACAATGAGCAGTTCTTC
CASSLIRSGGESYNEQFF
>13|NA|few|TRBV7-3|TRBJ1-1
TGTGCCAGCAGCTTGCAGGCGAACACTGAAGCTTTCTTT
CASSLQANTEAFF
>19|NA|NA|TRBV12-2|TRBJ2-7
TGTGCAAGTCGCCTGAGACGGGGCCTAGCGGGGGCGGACCTCTACGAGCAGTACTTC
CASRLRRGLAGADLYEQYF
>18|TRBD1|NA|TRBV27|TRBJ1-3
TGTGCCAGCAGTTTATCTCCAGGGACAGGGGTGGTTGGAAACACCATATATTTT
CASSLSPGTGVVGNTIYF
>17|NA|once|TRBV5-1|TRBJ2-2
TGCGCCAGCAGCTGGGGGCGAGGGGGTCCGAACACCGGGGAGCTGTTTTTT
CASSWGRGGPNTGELFF
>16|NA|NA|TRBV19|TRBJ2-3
TGTGCCAGTACCCTCCGGAGTGGCCAGCCGCCAGATACGCAGTATTTT
CASTLRSGQPPDTQYF
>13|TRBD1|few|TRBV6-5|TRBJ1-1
TGTGCCAGCAGGGCCGACAGGGGAACTGAAGCTTTCTTT
CASRADRGTEAFF